Many counts were recorded for the clone carrying this TCR beta chain. Its target is not known. The sample comes from a study of T cells in Graves' hyperthyroidism and ophthalmopathy. Study observations and caveats: The majority of expanded thyroid clonotypes above 0.001 also appeared in blood.

Per germline, CDR1 MDHEN and CDR2 SYDVKM. The CDR3 totals 15 residues. V gave up 3 bases and J gave up 4 bases; unmatched junction bases: 7. The investigators amplified TCR beta CDR3 regions from RNA transcripts. Carried out on the TCR CDR3, a first-round RT-PCR used the HTBI primer set. TCRdb re-called the multiplex PCR reads with MiXCR, one entry per CDR3 protein. The repertoire holds about 200,000 distinct CDR3 sequences, with roughly 17% as singletons. This rearrangement joins TRBV28 to TRBJ2-3, with 7 positions matching TRBD2. The sequenced material came from blood. The receptor comes from a man between 45 and 60 years old with Graves' hyperthyroidism. As DNA, the CDR3 is TGTGCCAGCAGTTTTGGCGGGAGTGGCTCAGATACGCAGTATTTT. Translating it yields CASSFGGSGSDTQYF.